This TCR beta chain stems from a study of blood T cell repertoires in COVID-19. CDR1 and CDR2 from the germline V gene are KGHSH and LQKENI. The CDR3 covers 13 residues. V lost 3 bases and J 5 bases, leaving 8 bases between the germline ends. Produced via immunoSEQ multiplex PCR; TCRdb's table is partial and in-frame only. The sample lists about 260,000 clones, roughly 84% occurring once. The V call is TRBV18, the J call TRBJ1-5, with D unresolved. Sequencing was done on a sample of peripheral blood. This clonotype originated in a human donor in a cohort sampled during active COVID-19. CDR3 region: CASSPDGDQPQHF. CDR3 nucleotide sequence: TGTGCCAGCTCACCCGACGGGGATCAGCCCCAGCATTTT.